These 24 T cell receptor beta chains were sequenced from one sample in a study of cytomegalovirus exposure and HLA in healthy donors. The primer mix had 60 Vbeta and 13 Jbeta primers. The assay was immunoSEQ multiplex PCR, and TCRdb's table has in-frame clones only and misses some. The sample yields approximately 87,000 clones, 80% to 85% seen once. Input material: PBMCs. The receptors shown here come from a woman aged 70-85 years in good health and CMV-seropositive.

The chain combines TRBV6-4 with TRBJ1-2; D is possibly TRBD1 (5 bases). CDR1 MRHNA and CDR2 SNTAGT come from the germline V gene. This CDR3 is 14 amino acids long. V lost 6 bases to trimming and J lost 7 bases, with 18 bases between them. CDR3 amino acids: CASSEPSGRGGYTF. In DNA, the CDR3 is TGTGCCAGCAGCGAACCGTCAGGGCGGGGTGGCTACACCTTC.

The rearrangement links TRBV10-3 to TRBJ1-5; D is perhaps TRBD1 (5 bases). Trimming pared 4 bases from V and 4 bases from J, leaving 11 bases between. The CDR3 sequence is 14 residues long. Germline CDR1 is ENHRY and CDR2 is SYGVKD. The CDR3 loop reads CAISGVGGNQPQHF. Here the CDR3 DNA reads TGTGCCATCAGTGGAGTGGGGGGTAATCAGCCCCAGCATTTT.

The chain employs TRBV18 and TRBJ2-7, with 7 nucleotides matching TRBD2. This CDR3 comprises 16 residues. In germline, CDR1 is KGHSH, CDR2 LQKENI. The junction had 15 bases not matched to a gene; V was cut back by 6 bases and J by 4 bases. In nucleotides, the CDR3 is TGTGCCAGCTCCATTCTTCCGGGGGGATCCCAGTACGAGCAGTACTTC. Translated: CASSILPGGSQYEQYF.

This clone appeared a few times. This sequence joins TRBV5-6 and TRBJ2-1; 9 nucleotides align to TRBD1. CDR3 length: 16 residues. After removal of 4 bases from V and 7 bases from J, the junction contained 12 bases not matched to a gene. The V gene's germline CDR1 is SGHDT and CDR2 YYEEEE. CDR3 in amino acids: CASSPGTGSFLNEQFF. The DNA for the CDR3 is TGTGCCAGCAGCCCTGGGACAGGGTCTTTTTTAAATGAGCAGTTCTTC.

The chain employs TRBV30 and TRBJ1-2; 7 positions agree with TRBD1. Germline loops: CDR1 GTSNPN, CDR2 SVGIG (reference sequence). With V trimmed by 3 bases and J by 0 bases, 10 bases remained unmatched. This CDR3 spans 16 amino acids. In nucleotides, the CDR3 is TGTGCCTGGAGGGAACAGGGGCGAGAAGCTAACTATGGCTACACCTTC. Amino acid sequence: CAWREQGREANYGYTF.

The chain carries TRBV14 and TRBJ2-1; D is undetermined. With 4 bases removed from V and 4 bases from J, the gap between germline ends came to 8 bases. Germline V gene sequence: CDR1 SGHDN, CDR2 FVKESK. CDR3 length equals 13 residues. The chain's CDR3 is CASSPSYYNEQFF. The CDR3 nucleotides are TGTGCCAGCAGCCCTTCCTATTACAATGAGCAGTTCTTC.

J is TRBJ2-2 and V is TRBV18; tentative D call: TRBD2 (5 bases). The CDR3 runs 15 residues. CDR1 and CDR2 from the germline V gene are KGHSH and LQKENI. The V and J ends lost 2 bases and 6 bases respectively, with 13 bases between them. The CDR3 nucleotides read TGTGCCAGCTCACCAGGCCTAGCCTGGGCCGGGGAGCTGTTTTTT. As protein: CASSPGLAWAGELFF.

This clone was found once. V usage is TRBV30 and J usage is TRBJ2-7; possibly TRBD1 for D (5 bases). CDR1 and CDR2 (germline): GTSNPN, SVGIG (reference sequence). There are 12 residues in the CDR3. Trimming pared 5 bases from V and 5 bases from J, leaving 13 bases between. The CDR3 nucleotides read TGTGCCTGGGGGGCGGTGGGGAACGAGCAGTACTTC. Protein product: CAWGAVGNEQYF.

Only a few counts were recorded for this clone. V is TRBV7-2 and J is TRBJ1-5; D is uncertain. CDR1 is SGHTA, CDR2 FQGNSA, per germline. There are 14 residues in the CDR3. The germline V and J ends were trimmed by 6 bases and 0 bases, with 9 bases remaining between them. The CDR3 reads CASSFTNSNQPQHF. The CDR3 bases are TGTGCCAGCAGTTTCACTAATAGCAATCAGCCCCAGCATTTT.

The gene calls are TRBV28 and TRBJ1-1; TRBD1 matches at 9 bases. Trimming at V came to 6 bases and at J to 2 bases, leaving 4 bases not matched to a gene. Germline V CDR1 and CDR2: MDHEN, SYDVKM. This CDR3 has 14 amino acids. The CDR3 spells CASRGTGGNTEAFF. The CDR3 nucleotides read TGTGCCAGCAGGGGAACAGGGGGCAACACTGAAGCTTTCTTT.

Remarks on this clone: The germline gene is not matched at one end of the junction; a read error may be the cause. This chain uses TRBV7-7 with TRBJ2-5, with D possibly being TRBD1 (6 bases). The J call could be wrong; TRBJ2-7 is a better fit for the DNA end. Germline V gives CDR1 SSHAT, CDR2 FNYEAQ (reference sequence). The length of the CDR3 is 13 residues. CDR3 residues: CASSSTGSYEQYF. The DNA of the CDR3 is TGTGCTAGCAGCTCCACAGGGTCCTACGAGCAGTACTTC.

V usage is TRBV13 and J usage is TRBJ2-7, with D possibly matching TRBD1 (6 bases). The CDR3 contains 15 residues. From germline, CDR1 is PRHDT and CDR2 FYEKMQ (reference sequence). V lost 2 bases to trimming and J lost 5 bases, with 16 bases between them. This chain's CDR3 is CASSLFKQGINEQYF. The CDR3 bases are TGTGCCAGCAGCTTATTTAAACAGGGCATCAACGAGCAGTACTTC.

CDR3 nucleotide sequence: TGTGCCAGCAGCTTGGGGGCGGGAGAACGCACAGATACGCAGTATTTT. Translation: CASSLGAGERTDTQYF. V gene TRBV5-4 combines with J gene TRBJ2-3, with 7 nucleotides matching TRBD2. Germline V CDR1 and CDR2: SGHNT, YYREEE (reference sequence). Trimming took 0 bases from V and 1 from J; bases not matched to a gene: 5. The CDR3 totals 16 residues.

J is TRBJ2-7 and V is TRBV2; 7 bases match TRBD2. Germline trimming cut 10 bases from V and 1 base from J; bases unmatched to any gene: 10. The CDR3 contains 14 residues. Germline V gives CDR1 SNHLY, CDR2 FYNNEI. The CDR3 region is CAIPGRSGSYEQYF. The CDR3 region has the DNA TGTGCCATCCCCGGGAGGAGTGGGTCCTACGAGCAGTACTTC.

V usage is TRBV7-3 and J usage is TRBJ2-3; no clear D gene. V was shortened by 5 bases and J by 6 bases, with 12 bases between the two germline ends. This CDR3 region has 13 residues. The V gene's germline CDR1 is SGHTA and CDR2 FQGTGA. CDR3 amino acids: CASSVTPRDTQYF. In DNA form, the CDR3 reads TGTGCCAGCAGCGTGACGCCTAGGGATACGCAGTATTTT.

CDR3 DNA sequence: TGCGCCAGCAGCTCACAGGGTAATAATTCACCCCTCCACTTT. Its protein is CASSSQGNNSPLHF. The rearrangement joins TRBV5-1 to TRBJ1-6, with D perhaps TRBD1 (6 bases). V lost 3 bases to trimming and J lost 5 bases, with 9 bases between them. The CDR3 consists of 14 residues. Germline V gives CDR1 SGHRS, CDR2 YFSETQ. Full variable domain (missing parts from reference TRBV5-1 and TRBJ1-6): KAGVTQTPRYLIKTRGQQVTLSCSPISGHRSVSWYQQTPGQGLQFLFEYFSETQRNKGNFPGRFSGRQFSNSRSEMNVSTLELGDSALYLCASSSQGNNSPLHFGNGTRLTVT.

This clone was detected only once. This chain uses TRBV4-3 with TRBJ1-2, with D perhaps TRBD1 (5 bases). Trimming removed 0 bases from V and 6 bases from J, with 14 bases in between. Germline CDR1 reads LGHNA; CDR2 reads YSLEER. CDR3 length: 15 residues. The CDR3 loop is CASSQDWAGQDGYTF. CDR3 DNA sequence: TGCGCCAGCAGCCAAGATTGGGCAGGGCAAGATGGCTACACCTTC.

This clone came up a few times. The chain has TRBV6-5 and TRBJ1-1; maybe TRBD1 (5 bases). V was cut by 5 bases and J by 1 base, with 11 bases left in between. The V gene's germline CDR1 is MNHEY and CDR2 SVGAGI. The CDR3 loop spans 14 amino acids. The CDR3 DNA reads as TGTGCCAGCAGTAGAACAGGTGGGAACACTGAAGCTTTCTTT. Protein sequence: CASSRTGGNTEAFF.

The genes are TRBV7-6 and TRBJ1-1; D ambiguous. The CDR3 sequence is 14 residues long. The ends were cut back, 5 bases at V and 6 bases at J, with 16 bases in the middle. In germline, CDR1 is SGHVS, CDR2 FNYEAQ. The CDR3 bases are TGTGCCAGCAGCGATTCCCCAGGAGGCTCTGAAGCTTTCTTT. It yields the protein CASSDSPGGSEAFF.

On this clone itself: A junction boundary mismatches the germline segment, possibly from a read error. The CDR3 reads CSSSQWGQGSTDTQYF. The CDR3 DNA sequence: TGTTCCAGCAGCCAGTGGGGACAGGGCTCCACAGATACGCAGTATTTT. The chain is built from TRBV7-9 and TRBJ2-3; TRBD1 matches 9 bases. CDR3 length: 16 amino acids. Germline CDR1 SEHNR, CDR2 FQNEAQ (reference sequence).

The CDR3 reads CASSFSGRAGETQYF. CDR3 DNA: TGCGCCAGCAGCTTTAGCGGGAGGGCGGGGGAGACCCAGTACTTC. V gene TRBV5-1 combines with J gene TRBJ2-5; TRBD2 agrees at 11 bases. V lost 2 bases and J lost 5; bases outside the gene matches: 5. The CDR3 is 15 amino acids. Germline CDR1 is SGHRS and CDR2 is YFSETQ.

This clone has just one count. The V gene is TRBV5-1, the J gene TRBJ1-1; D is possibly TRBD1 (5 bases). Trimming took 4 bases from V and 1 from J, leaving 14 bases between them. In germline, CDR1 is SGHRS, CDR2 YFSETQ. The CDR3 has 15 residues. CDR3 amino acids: CASSQGATANTEAFF. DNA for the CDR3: TGCGCCAGCAGCCAAGGGGCTACCGCGAACACTGAAGCTTTCTTT.

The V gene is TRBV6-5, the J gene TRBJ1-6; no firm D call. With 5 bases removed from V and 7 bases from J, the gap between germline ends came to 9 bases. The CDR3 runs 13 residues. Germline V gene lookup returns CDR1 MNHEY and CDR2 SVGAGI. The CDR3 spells CASSNTGNSPLHF. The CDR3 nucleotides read TGTGCCAGCAGTAACACGGGGAATTCACCCCTCCACTTT.

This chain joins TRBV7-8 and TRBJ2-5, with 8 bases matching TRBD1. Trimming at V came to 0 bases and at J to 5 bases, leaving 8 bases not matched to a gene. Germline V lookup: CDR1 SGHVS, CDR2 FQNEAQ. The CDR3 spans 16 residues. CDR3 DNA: TGTGCCAGCAGCTTAGCGAGCACAGGGGGTGGGGAGACCCAGTACTTC. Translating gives CASSLASTGGGETQYF.